This TCR beta chain is from a study of blood T cell repertoires in COVID-19. At the level of the study: COVID-19 samples collected from the United States, Italy and Spain covered acute and convalescent phases. Nucleic acid was either cDNA or gDNA, and it came from T cells, B-cell-depleted T cells, or PBMCs.

Authors' data handling: Amplification of reference gene primers provided the estimated nucleated cell counts. Measured with immunoSEQ multiplex PCR; TCRdb has only the in-frame clones, and not every one. V, J and clone size derive from that table, while D and trimming were established from the DNA sequence. The sample lists tens of thousands of clones; more than 70% were seen once. This clone was detected only once. The CDR3 loop spans 17 amino acids. From germline, CDR1 is SGDLS and CDR2 YYNGEE. The junction had 10 bases not matched to a gene; V was cut back by 4 bases and J by 0 bases. The sequence derives from a man aged 45 to 65 with active COVID-19. The sample taken for sequencing was peripheral blood. The chain couples TRBV9 to TRBJ2-1, with 7 bases lining up with TRBD1. The CDR3: CASSTRQGGSSYNEQFF. The DNA for the CDR3 is TGTGCCAGCAGCACGAGACAGGGTGGGAGCTCCTACAATGAGCAGTTCTTC.